A single sample gave rise to the 14 T cell receptor beta chains below, sequenced in a study of vaccination and CD4 T cells after COVID-19. TCRdb used MiXCR to reprocess the PCR reads, holding one entry per CDR3 protein. The data hold tens of thousands of distinct CDR3 sequences, with roughly 51% observed a single time. This sample comprised CD4+ T cells from blood, obtained before SARS-CoV-2 vaccination. The origin of the receptors is a human donor who had recovered from COVID-19.

The rearrangement uses TRBV20-1 and TRBJ2-7; D is ambiguous. The germline V gene has CDR1 DFQATT and CDR2 SNEGSKA (reference sequence). V was pared by 3 bases and J by 6 bases, with 9 bases between. The CDR3 is 11 amino acids. As DNA, the CDR3 is TGCAGTGCTAGGTGGTCGGGCGAGCAGTACTTC. It encodes CSARWSGEQYF.

This clonotype was seen a handful of times. This chain connects TRBV2 to TRBJ2-7; D may be TRBD1 or TRBD2 (5 bases each). This CDR3 contains 14 residues. V was trimmed by 6 bases and J by 7 bases, leaving 19 bases between them. Germline V CDR1 and CDR2: SNHLY, FYNNEI. CDR3 residues: CASSWGAPEGEQYF. CDR3 nucleotides: TGTGCCAGCAGCTGGGGTGCCCCAGAGGGGGAGCAGTACTTC.

The chain joins TRBV15 to TRBJ2-5; D perhaps matches TRBD2 (7 bases). CDR1 LNHNV and CDR2 YYDKDF come from the germline V gene (reference sequence). V was shortened by 5 bases and J by 5 bases, with 18 bases between the two germline ends. This CDR3 is 15 amino acids long. CDR3 region: CATSLGRGRGETQYF. CDR3 nucleotides: TGTGCCACCAGCCTAGGACGGGGGCGGGGGGAGACCCAGTACTTC.

In regard to this clonotype: This may stem from a read error, because a much larger clone lies one nucleotide away. CDR3 sequence reads: CANNPPFTDTQYF. Written as DNA, the CDR3 is TGTGCCAACAACCCTCCCTTCACAGATACGCAGTATTTT. The chain recombines TRBV2 with TRBJ2-3; D ambiguous. Trimming pared 10 bases from V and 2 bases from J, leaving 13 bases between. In germline, CDR1 is SNHLY, CDR2 FYNNEI. The CDR3 sequence is 13 residues long.

The V call is TRBV20-1, the J call TRBJ2-7; 8 bases are a match to TRBD2. The J segment lost 2 bases and the V segment lost 3 bases, leaving 6 bases of the junction unmatched. Germline CDR1 reads DFQATT; CDR2 reads SNEGSKA (reference sequence). The CDR3 is 14 residues long. The CDR3 region has the DNA TGCAGTGCTAGCGCTAGCGGGTTTACCTACGAGCAGTACTTC. Translation: CSASASGFTYEQYF.

This chain connects TRBV7-7 to TRBJ2-2, with 7 bases matching TRBD1. V lost 6 bases and J lost 3; bases outside the gene matches: 4. Germline CDR1 is SSHAT and CDR2 is FNYEAQ (reference sequence). CDR3 size: 14 residues. CDR3 residues: CASRYRGYTGELFF. The DNA of the CDR3 is TGTGCCAGCAGGTACAGGGGATACACCGGGGAGCTGTTTTTT.

This clonotype was counted a few times. This chain joins TRBV20-1 and TRBJ1-6; no clear D gene. The CDR3 contains 13 residues. V lost 3 bases, J lost 7 bases, and 10 bases lay in between. CDR1 and CDR2 (germline): DFQATT, SNEGSKA (reference sequence). The chain's CDR3 is CSAREVANSPLHF. In DNA, the CDR3 is TGCAGTGCTAGGGAAGTGGCGAATTCACCCCTCCACTTT.

V gene TRBV11-2 combines with J gene TRBJ2-7; D unresolved. Germline lookup yields CDR1 SGHAT and CDR2 FQNNGV. This CDR3 has 14 amino acids. V lost 6 bases and J lost 2, with 14 bases in between. CDR3 region: CASSSFRTTYEQYF. The DNA for the CDR3 is TGTGCCAGCAGTTCCTTCCGGACGACCTACGAGCAGTACTTC.

V is TRBV20-1 and J is TRBJ2-7; 14 bases are shared with TRBD2. Germline V gene data show CDR1 as DFQATT and CDR2 as SNEGSKA (reference sequence). This CDR3 contains 14 residues. Trimming removed 4 bases from V and 7 bases from J; junction bases left unmatched: 6. The CDR3 is CSATGLAGVREQYF. The CDR3 DNA reads TGCAGTGCTACGGGACTAGCGGGAGTGAGGGAGCAGTACTTC.

CDR3 DNA sequence: TGTGCCAGCAGTGAAGTGGCGGGTCGCACAGATACGCAGTATTTT. Protein product: CASSEVAGRTDTQYF. The chain employs TRBV6-1 and TRBJ2-3; possible D gene TRBD2, 5 bases. CDR1 is MNHNS, CDR2 SASEGT, per germline. V lost 1 base, J lost 1 base, and 9 bases lay in between. The CDR3 runs 15 residues.

This sequence joins TRBV29-1 and TRBJ1-1; D uncertain. The V and J ends lost 3 bases and 0 bases respectively, with 8 bases between them. Looked up from germline, CDR1 is SQVTM and CDR2 is ANQGSEA. The CDR3 is made up of 13 amino acids. This CDR3 is CSVDRGVNTEAFF. DNA for the CDR3: TGCAGCGTTGACCGCGGAGTGAACACTGAAGCTTTCTTT.

The chain has TRBV20-1 and TRBJ2-3; 10 nucleotides line up with TRBD2. J gave up 2 bases and V 3 bases, and 8 bases lay outside the gene matches. Germline CDR1 DFQATT, CDR2 SNEGSKA (reference sequence). The CDR3 contains 16 residues. CDR3 region: CSARAALAGTTDTQYF. The CDR3 DNA is TGCAGTGCTAGGGCAGCACTAGCGGGAACCACAGATACGCAGTATTTT.

This clonotype has more than one count but fewer than ten. The chain links TRBV10-3 to TRBJ1-1; 9 nucleotides match TRBD1. The junction had 1 base not matched to a gene; V was cut back by 8 bases and J by 0 bases. CDR1 and CDR2 from the germline V gene are ENHRY and SYGVKD. This CDR3 is 13 amino acids long. CDR3 protein: CAIGQGMNTEAFF. The CDR3 region has the DNA TGTGCCATCGGACAGGGGATGAACACTGAAGCTTTCTTT.

The CDR3 nucleotides are TGTGCCAGCAGTTACTCGGGGACAGGGTATCGCTACACCTTC. Encoded protein: CASSYSGTGYRYTF. The chain employs TRBV6-5 and TRBJ1-2; 9 positions agree with TRBD1. The CDR3 contains 14 residues. The V segment lost 0 bases and the J segment 9 bases; nucleotides outside the gene matches: 5. The germline V gene has CDR1 MNHEY and CDR2 SVGAGI.